These 9 T cell receptor beta chains were sequenced from one sample in a study of cytomegalovirus exposure and HLA in healthy donors. Researchers ran the PCR with 60 Vbeta and 13 Jbeta primers. TCRdb's table, derived via immunoSEQ multiplex PCR, lists solely in-frame clones and lacks some. Found here are 150,000 or so clones, around 77% of them singletons; the top ten hold under 2%. The sample comprised PBMCs. All receptors derive from a man aged 40-50 years in good health and CMV-seronegative.

The rearrangement links TRBV19 to TRBJ1-5, with D perhaps matching TRBD1 (6 bases). The CDR3 covers 14 residues. CDR1 LNHDA and CDR2 SQIVND come from the germline V gene (reference sequence). The V and J ends lost 2 bases and 6 bases respectively, with 11 bases between them. The CDR3 DNA reads as TGTGCCAGTAGTATATCGGGGGGCGTTCAGCCCCAGCATTTT. Protein: CASSISGGVQPQHF.

The chain recombines TRBV28 with TRBJ2-5, with 9 bases that match TRBD1. The CDR3 has 14 amino acids. Germline CDR1 is MDHEN and CDR2 is SYDVKM. V gave up 6 bases and J gave up 2 bases; unmatched junction bases: 4. CDR3: CASRWDRAQETQYF. Written as DNA, the CDR3 is TGTGCCAGCAGGTGGGACAGGGCACAAGAGACCCAGTACTTC. Based on the CDR3 plus reference TRBV28 and TRBJ2-5, the full variable domain is DVKVTQSSRYLVKRTGEKVFLECVQDMDHENMFWYRQDPGLGLRLIYFSYDVKMKEKGDIPEGYSVSREKKERFSLILESASTNQTSMYLCASRWDRAQETQYFGPGTRLLVL.

The CDR3 protein is CASSADRTEKLFF. The CDR3, as DNA: TGTGCCAGCAGCGCAGACAGAACCGAAAAACTGTTTTTT. This chain uses TRBV9 with TRBJ1-4; D may be TRBD1 (5 bases). V was pared by 3 bases and J by 8 bases, with 11 bases between. This CDR3 comprises 13 residues. The germline CDR1 and CDR2 sequences are SGDLS and YYNGEE.

The J gene is TRBJ1-1, the V gene TRBV25-1; TRBD1 aligns across 7 bases. The CDR3 length is 13 residues. With V trimmed by 1 base and J by 10 bases, 6 bases remained unmatched. Germline CDR1 and CDR2: MGHDK and SYGVNS. CDR3 sequence: CASSESAAGGAFF. For the CDR3, the DNA is TGTGCCAGCAGTGAATCTGCGGCAGGGGGAGCTTTCTTT.

This chain links TRBV5-1 with TRBJ1-1; tentatively, D is TRBD1 (6 bases). The CDR3 extends over 14 amino acids. Trimming removed 4 bases at V and 5 bases at J, with 15 bases between. Germline V gives CDR1 SGHRS, CDR2 YFSETQ. Here the CDR3 reads CASSPHTGWTEAFF. The CDR3 nucleotides are TGCGCCAGCAGCCCTCACACAGGGTGGACTGAAGCTTTCTTT.

This chain uses TRBV6-1 with TRBJ1-4, with 9 bases that match TRBD1. From germline, CDR1 is MNHNS and CDR2 SASEGT. The junction had 5 bases not matched to a gene; V was cut back by 5 bases and J by 7 bases. CDR3 length equals 14 residues. The CDR3: CASSNRGRFEKLFF. CDR3 DNA sequence: TGTGCCAGCAGTAACAGGGGGCGCTTTGAAAAACTGTTTTTT.

V gene TRBV27 combines with J gene TRBJ2-3; 10 positions agree with TRBD2. Per the germline V gene, CDR1 is MNHEY and CDR2 is SMNVEV (reference sequence). The CDR3 extends over 16 amino acids. Trimming took 4 bases from V and 8 from J; bases not matched to a gene: 12. The CDR3 coding sequence is TGTGCCAGCAGTTCCCGGGAGCGGGAGGGACTCTCTACGCAGTATTTT. It translates to CASSSREREGLSTQYF.

J is TRBJ2-7 and V is TRBV6-5; 7 nucleotides align to TRBD1. Losses at the gene ends were 5 bases for V and 6 bases for J; bases not matched to a gene: 10. Looked up from germline, CDR1 is MNHEY and CDR2 is SVGAGI. There are 14 residues in the CDR3. The CDR3 is CASSLNRGGGEQYF. CDR3 DNA sequence: TGTGCCAGCAGTCTAAACAGGGGCGGTGGCGAGCAGTACTTC.

CDR3 in amino acids: CASSSLQGPGNTEAFF. Here the CDR3 DNA reads TGTGCCAGCAGCTCATTACAGGGGCCAGGCAACACTGAAGCTTTCTTT. The chain combines TRBV14 with TRBJ1-1, with 7 bases lining up with TRBD1. CDR1 is SGHDN and CDR2 is FVKESK in the germline V gene. The CDR3 loop spans 16 amino acids. The junction had 11 bases not matched to a gene; V was cut back by 5 bases and J by 2 bases.